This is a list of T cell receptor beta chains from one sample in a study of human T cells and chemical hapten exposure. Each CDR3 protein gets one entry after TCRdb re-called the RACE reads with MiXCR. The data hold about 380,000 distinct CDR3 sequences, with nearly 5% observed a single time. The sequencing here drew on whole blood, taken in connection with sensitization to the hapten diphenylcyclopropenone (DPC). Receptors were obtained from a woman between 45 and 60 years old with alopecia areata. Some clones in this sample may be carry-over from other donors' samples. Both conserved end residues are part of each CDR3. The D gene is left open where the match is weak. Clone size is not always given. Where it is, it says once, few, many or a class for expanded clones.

CDR3 DNA: TGTGCCAGCAGCGGAAGTCAGAGAAATGAAAAACTGTTTTTT
CDR3 protein: CASSGSQRNEKLFF
D gene: .
V gene: TRBV5-6
J gene: TRBJ1-4
clone size: many

CDR3 DNA: TGTGCCAGCTCACGGGGCAGGCAGGCTGCTAATGAAAAACTGTTTTTT
CDR3 protein: CASSRGRQAANEKLFF
D gene: .
V gene: TRBV18
J gene: TRBJ1-4
clone size: many

CDR3 DNA: TGTGCCAGCAGCCAAGAATACGACTATCAAGAGACCCAGTACTTC
CDR3 protein: CASSQEYDYQETQYF
D gene: .
V gene: TRBV3-1
J gene: TRBJ2-5
clone size: .

CDR3 DNA: TGTGCCAGCAGCTTGAGCGGGACGGGGATGGATACGCAGTATTTT
CDR3 protein: CASSLSGTGMDTQYF
D gene: TRBD2
V gene: TRBV6-2/TRBV6-3
J gene: TRBJ2-3
clone size: many

CDR3 DNA: TGCAGCGTGGGGGGCAGGGAAAACGCTGGCTACACCTTC
CDR3 protein: CSVGGRENAGYTF
D gene: .
V gene: TRBV29-1
J gene: TRBJ1-2
clone size: few

CDR3 DNA: TGCAGCGTTGAAGATCCGAGGGGTGCCAAAAACATTCAGTACTTC
CDR3 protein: CSVEDPRGAKNIQYF
D gene: .
V gene: TRBV29-1
J gene: TRBJ2-4
clone size: few

CDR3 DNA: TGTGCCAGCAGCTTAGCGTCGGCAGCGTACGAGCAGTACTTC
CDR3 protein: CASSLASAAYEQYF
D gene: .
V gene: TRBV7-9
J gene: TRBJ2-7
clone size: .

CDR3 DNA: TGTGCCAGCAGCCTAATGGGACAGGGAAGCACCCAGTACTTC
CDR3 protein: CASSLMGQGSTQYF
D gene: TRBD1
V gene: TRBV7-2
J gene: TRBJ2-5
clone size: many

CDR3 DNA: TGTGCCAGCAGTTACGATCCCGGACTAGCGGGAGAGCGGGAGCAGTTCTTC
CDR3 protein: CASSYDPGLAGEREQFF
D gene: TRBD2
V gene: TRBV6-2/TRBV6-3
J gene: TRBJ2-1
clone size: few

CDR3 DNA: TGTGCCAGCAGTTACTCGCTACCGGGCCTGGGGAGGATGAACACTGAAGCTTTCTTT
CDR3 protein: CASSYSLPGLGRMNTEAFF
D gene: .
V gene: TRBV6-5
J gene: TRBJ1-1
clone size: few

CDR3 DNA: TGTGCCAGCAGCCAAGGAGGGGCTCAGGGCTACACCTTC
CDR3 protein: CASSQGGAQGYTF
D gene: .
V gene: TRBV16
J gene: TRBJ1-2
clone size: .

CDR3 DNA: TGTGCCAGCAGCCAGACAGGCCCTACTGAAGCTTTCTTT
CDR3 protein: CASSQTGPTEAFF
D gene: .
V gene: TRBV7-9
J gene: TRBJ1-1
clone size: many

CDR3 DNA: TGTGCCAGCAGCCAAGATCCAACAGCGGTTAGCACAGATACGCAGTATTTT
CDR3 protein: CASSQDPTAVSTDTQYF
D gene: .
V gene: TRBV3-1
J gene: TRBJ2-3
clone size: many

CDR3 DNA: TGTGCCAGCAGCCTGGGACGGACAGCCTACGAGCAGTACTTC
CDR3 protein: CASSLGRTAYEQYF
D gene: .
V gene: TRBV9
J gene: TRBJ2-7
clone size: many

CDR3 DNA: TGCAGTGCTTCTCTGTCCGGTGGCTACACCTTC
CDR3 protein: CSASLSGGYTF
D gene: .
V gene: TRBV20-1
J gene: TRBJ1-2
clone size: many

CDR3 DNA: TGCAGTGCTAGGACTAGGGACAGCGGCTATGGCTACACCTTC
CDR3 protein: CSARTRDSGYGYTF
D gene: TRBD1
V gene: TRBV20-1
J gene: TRBJ1-2
clone size: few

CDR3 DNA: TGTGCCAGCAGTTCCGGAGGGAGCACTGAAGCTTTCTTT
CDR3 protein: CASSSGGSTEAFF
D gene: .
V gene: TRBV6-5
J gene: TRBJ1-1
clone size: many

CDR3 DNA: TGTGCCAGCAGCTTATCGGGGGATTCGACAGATACGCAGTATTTT
CDR3 protein: CASSLSGDSTDTQYF
D gene: .
V gene: TRBV7-9
J gene: TRBJ2-3
clone size: few

CDR3 DNA: TGCGCCAGCAGATGGGTCAGAGATCAGCCCCAGCATTTT
CDR3 protein: CASRWVRDQPQHF
D gene: .
V gene: TRBV5-1
J gene: TRBJ1-5
clone size: many

CDR3 DNA: TGCGCCAGCAGCCAAGAAAGAGGCTTAGGGGGGAATGAGCAGTTCTTC
CDR3 protein: CASSQERGLGGNEQFF
D gene: .
V gene: TRBV4-3
J gene: TRBJ2-1
clone size: many

CDR3 DNA: TGTGCCAGCAGCCCACCCTATTGGTATAGCAATCAGCCCCAGCATTTT
CDR3 protein: CASSPPYWYSNQPQHF
D gene: .
V gene: TRBV7-8
J gene: TRBJ1-5
clone size: .

CDR3 DNA: TGTGCCAGCAGGATCACAGGGGACAATGGCTACACCTTC
CDR3 protein: CASRITGDNGYTF
D gene: TRBD1
V gene: TRBV2
J gene: TRBJ1-2
clone size: .

CDR3 DNA: TGTGCCAGCAGCCTTTTAGTCTACGAGCAGTACTTC
CDR3 protein: CASSLLVYEQYF
D gene: .
V gene: TRBV12-3/TRBV12-4
J gene: TRBJ2-7
clone size: many

CDR3 DNA: TGTGCCAGCAGCTTAGATCTGGCAGGGGGAGCTTTCTTT
CDR3 protein: CASSLDLAGGAFF
D gene: TRBD1
V gene: TRBV11-2
J gene: TRBJ1-1
clone size: many

CDR3 DNA: TGTGCCAGCTCACCCCGGGAGACGGAAAAACTGTTTTTT
CDR3 protein: CASSPRETEKLFF
D gene: .
V gene: TRBV18
J gene: TRBJ1-4
clone size: .

CDR3 DNA: TGCGCCAGCAGCCCAACGGACAGGGAGGGGTCCCAAGAGACCCAGTACTTC
CDR3 protein: CASSPTDREGSQETQYF
D gene: .
V gene: TRBV5-1
J gene: TRBJ2-5
clone size: many

CDR3 DNA: TGTGCCAGCATCGGGGTTGGTCAGCCCCAGCATTTT
CDR3 protein: CASIGVGQPQHF
D gene: .
V gene: TRBV28
J gene: TRBJ1-5
clone size: many

CDR3 DNA: TGCGCCAGCAGCTCGGGACCCAGCAATGAGCAGTTCTTC
CDR3 protein: CASSSGPSNEQFF
D gene: .
V gene: TRBV5-1
J gene: TRBJ2-1
clone size: .